This is a list of T cell receptor beta chains from one sample in a study of OX40 agonist ivuxolimab in advanced cancers. The protocol was immunoSEQ multiplex PCR, while the TCRdb copy is restricted to in-frame clones and leaves out a portion. Of 60,000 to 65,000 clones in the sample, 80% to 90% are singletons; the top ten hold 2% to 2.5%. Sequences were derived from CD4+ or CD8+ T cells sorted from blood, sampled in a trial of the OX40 agonist ivuxolimab. Receptors were obtained from an adult with an advanced solid tumor such as melanoma, head and neck, liver or kidney cancer. Both conserved end residues are part of each CDR3.

V: TRBV2; CDR3: CASSLPGVPGELFF
V: TRBV4-1; CDR3: CASSQDRSPSGNTIYF
V: TRBV7-7; CDR3: CASSLTADSNQPQHF
V: TRBV4-2; CDR3: CASSQVSQGSGGYTF
V: TRBV15; CDR3: CATRGEEKLFF
V: TRBV11-2; CDR3: CASSRIQGKNYEQYF
V: TRBV6-5; CDR3: CASSYRGQGVIEAFF
V: TRBV5-1; CDR3: CASSYGLAGAETQYF
V: TRBV7-2; CDR3: CASSPQVSGANVLTF
V: TRBV6-1; CDR3: CASSEASGTQYF
V: TRBV21-1; CDR3: CASSGEGLNTEAFF
V: TRBV29-1; CDR3: CSVGTSGSSSEQFF
V: TRBV5-1; CDR3: CASSPSVKNEKLFF
V: TRBV5-4; CDR3: CASSPGRSPSSGANVLTF
V: TRBV5-1; CDR3: CASSRAAGVGDTQYF
V: TRBV27; CDR3: CAPTVGKAFF
V: TRBV6-6; CDR3: CAAAGTGGNTIYF
V: TRBV14; CDR3: CASSPRGTGGGDTQYF
V: TRBV5-4; CDR3: CASSARGNSGNTIYF
V: TRBV9; CDR3: CASNTGYDNSPLHF
V: TRBV4-1; CDR3: CASSQGWVSEKLFF
V: TRBV6-5; CDR3: CASSYTLSNEKLFF
V: TRBV28; CDR3: CASSTPGTPVNEQFF
V: TRBV9; CDR3: CASSVELGNTEAFF
V: TRBV9; CDR3: CASSPGGRDTQYF
V: TRBV6-1; CDR3: CASSSPWEQYF
V: TRBV29-1; CDR3: CSVDRGMNEQFF
V: TRBV10-3; CDR3: CAISGTGITEAFF
V: TRBV18; CDR3: CASSRDSQYEQYF
V: TRBV25-1; CDR3: CASSDRTQGVEAFF
V: TRBV7-2; CDR3: CASSTSGQGAPNYGYTF
V: TRBV6-1; CDR3: CASSSGRSGNTIYF
V: TRBV2; CDR3: CASRLDRYTGELFF
V: TRBV12-5; CDR3: CASGEWGSNTEAFF
V: TRBV19; CDR3: CASNDYGYTF
V: TRBV7-9; CDR3: CASSANYGYTF
V: TRBV2; CDR3: CASSVRQVPYEQYF
V: TRBV7-8; CDR3: CASSLPARGEQFF